This TCR beta chain is drawn from a study of T cells in Graves' hyperthyroidism and ophthalmopathy. This CDR3 contains 13 residues. Germline V CDR1 and CDR2: SNHLY, FYNNEI. With 0 bases removed from V and 9 bases from J, the gap between germline ends came to 9 bases. RNA transcripts provided the source from which TCR beta CDR3 regions were amplified. The TCR CDR3 was amplified in a first-round RT-PCR using the HTBI primer set. TCRdb processed the multiplex PCR reads anew with MiXCR; each CDR3 protein has one entry. The table shows roughly 580,000 distinct CDR3 sequences, with around 46% occurring only once. This clonotype was found many times.

Sequenced input: peripheral blood or thyroid tissue (not recorded which). The V gene is TRBV2, the J gene TRBJ1-5; D remains unclear. The clonotype comes from a woman between 18 and 29 years old with Graves' hyperthyroidism. For the CDR3, the DNA is TGTGCCAGCAGTGAAGCGCCGGTCTCGCCCCAGCATTTT. Its translation is CASSEAPVSPQHF.